Listed here is a single T cell receptor (beta chain). Study members were between roughly 18 and 89 years old and lived in 24 US regions. This entry belongs to a study of blood T cell repertoires in COVID-19. As for the study in general: PBMCs, B-cell-depleted T cells, or T cells were the source of the cDNA or gDNA that made up the material.

V was clipped by 7 bases and J by 4 bases, with 11 bases between them. The CDR3 totals 13 residues. Assay: immunoSEQ multiplex PCR; the TCRdb copy retains only in-frame clones and omits some. The sample lists about 190,000 clones, under 80% occurring once. V is TRBV12-3 or TRBV12-4 and J is TRBJ1-5; D is unresolved. Sequencing was performed on PBMCs or T cells enriched from blood (not recorded which). This TCR was recovered from a woman between 45 and 65 years old with acute COVID-19. DNA for the CDR3: TGTGCCAGCAAGGAGGGTTGGAATCAGCCCCAGCATTTT. Translated: CASKEGWNQPQHF.